This T cell receptor (beta chain) was recorded in a study of shared clonotypes between healthy human individuals. Study background: The cohort had a couple of women and a few men, ages 18 to 49. Overall study results and limits: About 4.5% of naive CD4 clonotypes were common to several donors.

Healthy HIV-negative adults without recent acute infections or vaccinations served as donors. Generated by immunoSEQ multiplex PCR, the TCRdb table keeps only in-frame clones and is missing some. The sample shows 2 million to 2.5 million clones, approximately 95% of them seen only once. V lost 2 bases to trimming and J lost 4 bases; unmatched junction nucleotides: 11. Germline V lookup: CDR1 MNHEY, CDR2 SMNVEV (reference sequence). The CDR3 has 18 amino acids. A remark on this clone: Antigen specificity is unknown.

The chain couples TRBV27 to TRBJ2-1, with 10 bases lining up with TRBD2. The sample comprised naive CD4+ T cells from PBMCs. Subset noted: CD45RA+ positively selected. The source is a man younger than 35 in good health. Some clones in this sample may be carry-over from other donors' samples. This CDR3 reads CASSLLAGDSRGYNEQFF. In nucleotides, the CDR3 is TGTGCCAGCAGTTTACTAGCGGGAGATTCCCGTGGATACAATGAGCAGTTCTTC.